This T cell receptor beta chain was recovered during a study of blood T cells in healthy people across ages. Whole-study findings and limits: Versus aged donors, long-lived donors had higher diversity and more naive CD4+ cells.

The length of the CDR3 is 18 residues. The germline V gene encodes CDR1 SGHTA and CDR2 FQGNSA. The V and J ends lost 5 bases and 2 bases respectively, with 19 bases between them. The authors ran a second PCR of roughly 7 to 11 cycles using a sample-barcoded 5' primer and a J-beta primer mix. TCRdb re-derived calls from the 5' RACE reads in MiXCR, one entry per CDR3 protein. The sample has some 690,000 distinct CDR3 sequences, 22% seen once. This clonotype was detected only a few times. Its target is not known. This chain connects TRBV7-2 to TRBJ1-6; perhaps TRBD1 as D (5 bases). Sequencing was performed on blood. The TCR sequence derives from a man between 65 and 79 years old in good health. The CDR3 region is CASSLPSAGTPYNSPLHF. The CDR3 DNA follows: TGTGCCAGCAGCCTACCTTCGGCAGGGACCCCCTATAATTCACCCCTCCACTTT.